The 9 T cell receptor beta chains listed next were all sequenced from one sample in a study of T-cell reconstitution after alpha-beta-depleted transplantation in children listed by TCRdb under 2016. The treatment or condition label corresponds to: allogeneic hematopoietic cell transplantation with graft depleted of TCRalphabeta T cells and CD19 B cells. Library preparation employed PCR. The sequencer listed for this sample is Illumina HiSeq 2500. To normalize quantification of the TCRbeta repertoire, the TCR libraries were built with molecular barcoding that relied on unique molecular identifiers. TCRdb passed the public sequencing reads through fastp at Q25 and MiXCR, retaining productive beta sequences. Identical CDR3 proteins give one entry, which carries the most common genes and DNA. The sample profile shows 200,000 to 250,000 distinct CDR3 sequences; 11% of them were found once. Roughly 30% of the sample goes to the ten largest clones.

The sample consisted of PBMCs, taken before TCRalphabeta/CD19-depleted stem cell transplant. The source is a child less than two years old with acute myeloid leukemia, due to receive a stem cell transplant.

This clonotype was counted ten times or more. The chain couples TRBV4-1 to TRBJ2-3; D is possibly TRBD2 (6 bases). The CDR3 is made up of 15 amino acids. Trimming took 6 bases from V and 0 from J, leaving 13 bases between them. Germline V gives CDR1 MGHRA, CDR2 YSYEKL. CDR3 protein: CASRPGLLSTDTQYF. The CDR3 coding sequence is TGCGCCAGCAGACCGGGACTCCTGAGCACAGATACGCAGTATTTT.

Details on this clonotype: It may be a read error: a sequence one base away is much more abundant. The gene calls are TRBV20-1 and TRBJ1-2; the D is unclear. The germline CDR1 and CDR2 sequences are DFQATT and SNEGSKA (reference sequence). The CDR3 sequence is 12 residues long. CDR3 coding DNA: TGCAGTGCTGGACGGCCACTCTATAGCTACACCTTC. Protein sequence: CSAGRPLYSYTF.

This clonotype was seen at least ten times. V usage is TRBV11-2 and J usage is TRBJ2-1; TRBD2 matches at 9 bases. J gave up 7 bases and V 5 bases, and 9 bases lay outside the gene matches. This CDR3 is built from 15 residues. The germline gives CDR1 SGHAT, CDR2 FQNNGV. The CDR3 nucleotides are TGTGCCAGCAGCAAGACTAGCGGATCTAAGAATGAGCAGTTCTTC. Translating it yields CASSKTSGSKNEQFF. Full variable domain (missing parts from reference TRBV11-2 and TRBJ2-1): EAGVAQSPRYKIIEKRQSVAFWCNPISGHATLYWYQQILGQGPKLLIQFQNNGVVDDSQLPKDRFSAERLKGVDSTLKIQPAKLEDSAVYLCASSKTSGSKNEQFFGPGTRLTVL.

This clonotype was counted ten times or more. This chain links TRBV5-1 with TRBJ2-3; D remains unclear. The CDR3 length is 14 residues. CDR1 SGHRS and CDR2 YFSETQ come from the germline V gene. The ends were cut back, 0 bases at V and 4 bases at J, with 9 bases in the middle. The CDR3 sequence is CASSLVVGADTQYF. CDR3 DNA sequence: TGCGCCAGCAGCTTGGTTGTCGGTGCAGATACGCAGTATTTT.

The V gene is TRBV18, the J gene TRBJ2-1, with 7 bases identical to TRBD1. This CDR3 is built from 15 residues. Unmatched junction bases numbered 4, after V lost 2 bases and J lost 3 bases. From germline, CDR1 is KGHSH and CDR2 LQKENI. The CDR3 loop reads CASSPTGENYNEQFF. In nucleotides, the CDR3 is TGTGCCAGCTCACCAACAGGGGAGAACTACAATGAGCAGTTCTTC. Variable domain in full (rest from reference TRBV18 and TRBJ2-1): NAGVMQNPRHLVRRRGQEARLRCSPMKGHSHVYWYRQLPEEGLKFMVYLQKENIIDESGMPKERFSAEFPKEGPSILRIQQVVRGDSAAYFCASSPTGENYNEQFFGPGTRLTVL.

This clonotype was counted ten times or more. At one of its ends the junction is not consistent with the germline gene, which may arise from a read error. The chain combines TRBV12-3 or TRBV12-4 with TRBJ2-1; 11 bases match TRBD2. This CDR3 contains 15 residues. The CDR3 coding sequence is TGTGCCAGCAGCTTAGCGGGAGGGGTCTACAATGAGCAGTTCTTC. As protein: CASSLAGGVYNEQFF.

The genes are TRBV18 and TRBJ2-3; D is unresolved. The CDR3 is made up of 11 amino acids. Trimming removed 7 bases from V and 4 bases from J, with 6 bases in between. Germline CDR1 reads KGHSH; CDR2 reads LQKENI. CDR3 loop: CASLGSDTQYF. CDR3 DNA sequence: TGTGCCAGCTTGGGGTCAGATACGCAGTATTTT.

This clonotype was recorded a few times. The chain combines TRBV4-1 with TRBJ2-2, with TRBD1 as a possible D gene (6 bases). Trimming took 0 bases from V and 2 from J, leaving 10 bases between them. The CDR3 loop spans 16 amino acids. Looked up from germline, CDR1 is MGHRA and CDR2 is YSYEKL. The CDR3 protein is CASSQDRGQNTGELFF. DNA for the CDR3: TGCGCCAGCAGCCAAGATCGGGGACAAAACACCGGGGAGCTGTTTTTT.

This clonotype was detected many times. This chain uses TRBV24-1 with TRBJ2-5; D might be TRBD1 or TRBD2, each matching 5 bases. V was cut by 2 bases and J by 0 bases, with 12 bases left in between. The length of the CDR3 is 16 residues. Germline CDR1 KGHDR, CDR2 SFDVKD. CDR3 protein: CATSDSRDPNQETQYF. CDR3 in DNA: TGTGCCACCAGTGATTCCCGGGACCCCAACCAAGAGACCCAGTACTTC.